This T cell receptor (beta chain) appears in the sequencing data of a study of spatial heterogeneity in lung cancer. Broader study findings: Intratumoral expanded alpha and beta TCR counts were found to track tumor mutation counts. Counts for ubiquitous and regional expanded TCRs went along with ubiquitous and regional nonsynonymous mutations, respectively.

This CDR3 has 15 amino acids. Documented time point: sample taken at primary tumor resection. Samples were obtained from around 72 donors, all untreated early-stage non-small cell lung cancer patients. This clonotype is deemed medium-sized (0.01 to 0.1%). The antigen is unknown. This beta chain is a stray read from a library made for alpha chains; its abundance is not meaningful. TCR cDNA molecules each had a unique molecular identifier. TCRdb processed the 5' RACE reads anew with MiXCR; each CDR3 protein has one entry. The sample has 5,000 to 6,500 distinct CDR3 sequences, roughly 5.2% seen once; the top ten hold over 20%.

This TCR came from a male donor with early-stage non-small cell lung cancer. Material: lung tumor tissue, obtained at surgery. The chain links TRBV21-1 to TRBJ1-5. TRBV21-1 corresponds to a pseudogene. The CDR3 DNA is TGTGCCAGCAGCAAAGGGGCAGGTATCGATCAGCCCCAGCATTTT. Translation: CASSKGAGIDQPQHF.